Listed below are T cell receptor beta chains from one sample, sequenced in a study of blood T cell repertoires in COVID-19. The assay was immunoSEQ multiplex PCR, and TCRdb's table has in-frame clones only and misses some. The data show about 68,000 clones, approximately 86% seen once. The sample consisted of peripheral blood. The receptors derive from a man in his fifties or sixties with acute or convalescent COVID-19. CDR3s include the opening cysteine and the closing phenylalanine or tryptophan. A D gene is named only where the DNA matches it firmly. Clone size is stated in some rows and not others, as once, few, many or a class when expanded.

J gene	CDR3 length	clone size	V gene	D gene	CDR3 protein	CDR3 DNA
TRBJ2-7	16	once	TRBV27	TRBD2	CASKPSDSGGTYEQYF	TGTGCCAGCAAACCCTCAGATAGCGGGGGTACCTACGAGCAGTACTTC
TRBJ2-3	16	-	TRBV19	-	CASSIVASSSTDTQYF	TGTGCCAGTAGTATAGTAGCGAGCTCTAGCACAGATACGCAGTATTTT
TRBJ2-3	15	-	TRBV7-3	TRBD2	CASTLAGMPGDTQYF	TGTGCCAGCACCCTAGCGGGGATGCCTGGGGATACGCAGTATTTT
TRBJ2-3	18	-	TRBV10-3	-	CAVRRTLGGHGSTDTQYF	TGTGCCGTCAGGCGAACATTGGGGGGGCATGGTAGCACAGATACGCAGTATTTT
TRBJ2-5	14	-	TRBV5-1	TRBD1	CASSQQGPQETQYF	TGCGCCAGCAGCCAACAGGGGCCCCAAGAGACCCAGTACTTC
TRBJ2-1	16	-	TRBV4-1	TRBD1	CASSPRGTTLYNEQFF	TGCGCCAGCAGCCCCAGGGGGACCACCCTGTACAATGAGCAGTTCTTC
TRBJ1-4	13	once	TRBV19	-	CASRVENNEKLFF	TGTGCCAGTAGGGTAGAGAATAATGAAAAACTGTTTTTT
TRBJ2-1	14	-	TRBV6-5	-	CASHKVGGYNEQFF	TGTGCCAGCCATAAGGTTGGGGGGTACAATGAGCAGTTCTTC
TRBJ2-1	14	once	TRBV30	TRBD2	CAWSGGGDDNEQFF	TGTGCCTGGAGTGGGGGAGGGGACGACAATGAGCAGTTCTTC
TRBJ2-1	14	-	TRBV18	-	CASSPLFQQGEQFF	TGTGCCAGCTCACCACTTTTTCAGCAGGGTGAGCAGTTCTTC
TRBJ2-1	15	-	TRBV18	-	CASSPTGQAYNEQFF	TGTGCCAGCTCACCAACGGGACAAGCCTATAATGAGCAGTTCTTC
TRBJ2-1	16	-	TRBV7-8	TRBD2	CASSPTPGGLYNEQFF	TGTGCCAGCAGCCCCACCCCGGGGGGTCTCTACAATGAGCAGTTCTTC
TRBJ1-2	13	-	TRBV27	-	CASSRPDNYGYTF	TGTGCCAGCAGTCGTCCAGATAACTATGGCTACACCTTC
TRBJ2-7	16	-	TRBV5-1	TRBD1	CASSLAGGLSSYEQYF	TGCGCCAGCAGCTTGGCAGGGGGTTTGAGCTCCTACGAGCAGTACTTC
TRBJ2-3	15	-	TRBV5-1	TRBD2	CASSPGTSGADTQYF	TGCGCCAGCAGCCCCGGGACTAGCGGGGCAGATACGCAGTATTTT
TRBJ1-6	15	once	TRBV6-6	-	CASSYGQGYNSPLHF	TGTGCCAGCAGTTACGGGCAGGGGTATAATTCACCCCTCCACTTT
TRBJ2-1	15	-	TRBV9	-	CASSPTPLGVVEQFF	TGTGCCAGCAGCCCGACTCCCCTAGGAGTCGTTGAGCAGTTCTTC
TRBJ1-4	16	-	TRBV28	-	CASSLGSGATNEKLFF	TGTGCCAGCAGCTTAGGGTCGGGGGCAACTAATGAAAAACTGTTTTTT
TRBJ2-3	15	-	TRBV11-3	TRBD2	CASSRGDVGKNTQYF	TGTGCCAGCAGCCGGGGGGACGTAGGAAAGAATACGCAGTATTTT
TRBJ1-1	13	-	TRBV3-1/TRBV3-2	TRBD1	CASSPRGHTEAFF	TGTGCCAGCAGCCCTAGGGGGCACACTGAAGCTTTCTTT
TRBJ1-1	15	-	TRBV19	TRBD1	CASSIGTGVNTEAFF	TGTGCCAGTAGTATAGGGACAGGAGTGAACACTGAAGCTTTCTTT
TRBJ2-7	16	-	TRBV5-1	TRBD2	CASTFLGGSVSYEQYF	TGCGCCAGCACTTTTCTCGGCGGGAGCGTCTCCTACGAGCAGTACTTC